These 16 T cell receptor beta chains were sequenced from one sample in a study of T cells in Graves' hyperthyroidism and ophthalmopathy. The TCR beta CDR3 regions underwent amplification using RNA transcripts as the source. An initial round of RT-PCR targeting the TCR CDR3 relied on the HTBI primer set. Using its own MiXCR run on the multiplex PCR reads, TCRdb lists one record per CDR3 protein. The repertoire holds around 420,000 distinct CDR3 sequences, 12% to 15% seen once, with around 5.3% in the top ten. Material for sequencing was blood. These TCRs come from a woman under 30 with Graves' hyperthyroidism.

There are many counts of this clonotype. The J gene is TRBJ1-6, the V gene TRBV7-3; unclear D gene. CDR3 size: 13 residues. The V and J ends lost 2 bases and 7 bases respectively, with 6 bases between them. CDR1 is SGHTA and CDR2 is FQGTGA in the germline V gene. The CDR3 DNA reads TGTGCCAGCAGCTTAGGAATCAATTCACCCCTCCACTTT. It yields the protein CASSLGINSPLHF.

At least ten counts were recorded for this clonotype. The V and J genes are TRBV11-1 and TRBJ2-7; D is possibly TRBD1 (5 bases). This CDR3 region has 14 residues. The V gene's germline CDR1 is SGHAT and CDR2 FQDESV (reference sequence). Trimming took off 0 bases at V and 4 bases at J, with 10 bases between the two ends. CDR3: CASSLAAGWYEQYF. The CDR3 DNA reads TGTGCCAGCAGCTTAGCAGCAGGGTGGTACGAGCAGTACTTC. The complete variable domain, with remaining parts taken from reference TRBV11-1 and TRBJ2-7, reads EAEVAQSPRYKITEKSQAVAFWCDPISGHATLYWYRQILGQGPELLVQFQDESVVDDSQLPKDRFSAERLKGVDSTLKIQPAELGDSAMYLCASSLAAGWYEQYFGPGTRLTVT.

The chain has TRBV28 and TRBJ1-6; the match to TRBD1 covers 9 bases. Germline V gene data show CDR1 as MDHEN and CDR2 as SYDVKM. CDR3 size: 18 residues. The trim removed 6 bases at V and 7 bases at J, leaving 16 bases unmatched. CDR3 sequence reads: CASSRPGDRAGPNSPLHF. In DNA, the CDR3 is TGTGCCAGCAGCCGACCCGGGGACAGGGCAGGTCCCAATTCACCCCTCCACTTT.

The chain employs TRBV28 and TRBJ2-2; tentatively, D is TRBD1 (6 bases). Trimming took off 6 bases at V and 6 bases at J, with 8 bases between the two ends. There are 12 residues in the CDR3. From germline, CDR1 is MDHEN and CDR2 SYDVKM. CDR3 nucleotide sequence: TGTGCCAGCAGAAAGGGGGCCGGGGAGCTGTTTTTT. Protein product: CASRKGAGELFF.

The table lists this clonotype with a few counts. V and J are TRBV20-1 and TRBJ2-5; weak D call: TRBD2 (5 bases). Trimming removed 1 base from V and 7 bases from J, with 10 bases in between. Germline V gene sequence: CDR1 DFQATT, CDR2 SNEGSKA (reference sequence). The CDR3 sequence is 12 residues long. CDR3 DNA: TGCAGTGCTAGAGGCCCGAGCGGGACCCAGTACTTC. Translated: CSARGPSGTQYF.

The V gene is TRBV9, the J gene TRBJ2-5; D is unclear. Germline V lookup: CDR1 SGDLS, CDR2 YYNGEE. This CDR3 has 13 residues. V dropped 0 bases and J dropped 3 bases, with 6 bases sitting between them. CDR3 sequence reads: CASSVEAEETQYF. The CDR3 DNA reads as TGTGCCAGCAGCGTAGAGGCGGAAGAGACCCAGTACTTC. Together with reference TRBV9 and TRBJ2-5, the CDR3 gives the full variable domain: DSGVTQTPKHLITATGQRVTLRCSPRSGDLSVYWYQQSLDQGLQFLIQYYNGEERAKGNILERFSAQQFPDLHSELNLSSLELGDSALYFCASSVEAEETQYFGPGTRLLVL.

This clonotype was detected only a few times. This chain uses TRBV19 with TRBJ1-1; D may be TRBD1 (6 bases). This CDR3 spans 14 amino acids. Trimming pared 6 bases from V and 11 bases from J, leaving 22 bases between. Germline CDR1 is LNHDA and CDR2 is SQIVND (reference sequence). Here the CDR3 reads CASRGTGTSGLAFF. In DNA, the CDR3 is TGTGCCAGTAGGGGTACGGGGACATCCGGGCTGGCTTTCTTT.

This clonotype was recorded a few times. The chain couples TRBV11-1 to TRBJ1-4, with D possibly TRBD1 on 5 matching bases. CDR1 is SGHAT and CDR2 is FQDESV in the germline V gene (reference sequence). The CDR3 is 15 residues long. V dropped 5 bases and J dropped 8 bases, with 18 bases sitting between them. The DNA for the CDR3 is TGTGCCAGCAGCGCGGAACGGGGGGTGAGAGAAAAACTGTTTTTT. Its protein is CASSAERGVREKLFF.

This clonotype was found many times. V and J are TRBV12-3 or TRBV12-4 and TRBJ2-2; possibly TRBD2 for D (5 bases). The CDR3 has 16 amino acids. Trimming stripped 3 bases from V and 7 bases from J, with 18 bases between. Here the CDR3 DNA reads TGTGCCAGCAGTTTGCCTGTCGGGAAAGGGTTCGGGGAGCTGTTTTTT. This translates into CASSLPVGKGFGELFF.

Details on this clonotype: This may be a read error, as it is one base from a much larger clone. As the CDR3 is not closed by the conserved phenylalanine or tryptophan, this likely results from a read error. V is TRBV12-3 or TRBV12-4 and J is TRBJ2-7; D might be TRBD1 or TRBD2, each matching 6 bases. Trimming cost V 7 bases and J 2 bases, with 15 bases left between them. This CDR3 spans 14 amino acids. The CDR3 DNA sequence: TGTGCCAGCAACCTATGGGGGGACACCTACGAGCAGTACCTC. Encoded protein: CASNLWGDTYEQYL.

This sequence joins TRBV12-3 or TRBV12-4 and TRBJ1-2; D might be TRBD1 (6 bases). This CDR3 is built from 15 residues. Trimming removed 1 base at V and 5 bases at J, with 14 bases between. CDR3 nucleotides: TGTGCCAGCAGTTTAGACCTCAGGGGAAGGTATGGCTACACCTTC. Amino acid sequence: CASSLDLRGRYGYTF.

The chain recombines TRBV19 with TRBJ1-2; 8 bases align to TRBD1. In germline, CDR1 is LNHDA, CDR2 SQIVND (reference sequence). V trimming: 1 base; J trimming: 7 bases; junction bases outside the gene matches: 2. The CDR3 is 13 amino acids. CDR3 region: CASSIAGGGGYTF. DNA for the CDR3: TGTGCCAGTAGTATAGCAGGGGGCGGTGGCTACACCTTC.

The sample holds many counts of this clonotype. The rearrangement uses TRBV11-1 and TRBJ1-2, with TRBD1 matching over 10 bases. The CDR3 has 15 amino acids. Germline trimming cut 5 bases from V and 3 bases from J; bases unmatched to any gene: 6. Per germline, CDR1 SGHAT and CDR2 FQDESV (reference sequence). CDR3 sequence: CASSLMTGGYYGYTF. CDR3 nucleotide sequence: TGTGCCAGCAGCCTCATGACAGGGGGCTACTATGGCTACACCTTC. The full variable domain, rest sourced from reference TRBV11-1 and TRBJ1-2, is EAEVAQSPRYKITEKSQAVAFWCDPISGHATLYWYRQILGQGPELLVQFQDESVVDDSQLPKDRFSAERLKGVDSTLKIQPAELGDSAMYLCASSLMTGGYYGYTFGSGTRLTVV.

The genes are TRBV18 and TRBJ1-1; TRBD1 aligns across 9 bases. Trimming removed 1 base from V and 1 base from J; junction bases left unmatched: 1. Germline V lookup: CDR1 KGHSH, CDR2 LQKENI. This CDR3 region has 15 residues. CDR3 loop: CASSPLTGGNTEAFF. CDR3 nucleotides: TGTGCCAGCTCACCACTGACAGGGGGGAACACTGAAGCTTTCTTT.

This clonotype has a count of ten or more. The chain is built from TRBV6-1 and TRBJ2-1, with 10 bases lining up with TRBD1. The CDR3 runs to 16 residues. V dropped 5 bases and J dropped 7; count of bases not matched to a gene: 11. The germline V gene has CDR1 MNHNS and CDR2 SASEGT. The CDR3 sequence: CASSFATGGARNEQFF. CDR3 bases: TGTGCCAGCAGTTTCGCGACAGGGGGCGCCCGGAATGAGCAGTTCTTC.

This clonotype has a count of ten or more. The CDR3 reads CASSQQGNGYTF. CDR3 nucleotides: TGTGCCAGCAGTCAACAGGGGAACGGCTACACCTTC. V and J are TRBV2 and TRBJ1-2, with 7 bases that match TRBD1. The trim removed 5 bases at V and 8 bases at J, leaving 5 bases unmatched. The CDR3 sequence is 12 residues long. The germline gives CDR1 SNHLY, CDR2 FYNNEI. Filled out from reference TRBV2 and TRBJ1-2, the complete variable domain reads EPEVTQTPSHQVTQMGQEVILRCVPISNHLYFYWYRQILGQKVEFLVSFYNNEISEKSEIFDDQFSVERPDGSNFTLKIRSTKLEDSAMYFCASSQQGNGYTFGSGTRLTVV.